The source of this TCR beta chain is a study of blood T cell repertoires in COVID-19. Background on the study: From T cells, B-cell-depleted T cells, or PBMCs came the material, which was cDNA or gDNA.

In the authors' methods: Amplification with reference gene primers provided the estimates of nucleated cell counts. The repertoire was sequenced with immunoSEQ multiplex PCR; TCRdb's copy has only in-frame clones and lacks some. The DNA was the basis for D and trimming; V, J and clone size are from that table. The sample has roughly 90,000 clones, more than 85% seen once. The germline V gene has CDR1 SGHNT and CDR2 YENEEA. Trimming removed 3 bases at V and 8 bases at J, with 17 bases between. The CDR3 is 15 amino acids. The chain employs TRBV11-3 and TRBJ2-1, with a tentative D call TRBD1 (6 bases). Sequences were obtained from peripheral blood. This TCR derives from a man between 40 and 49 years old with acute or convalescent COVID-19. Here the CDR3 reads CASSFATTGPHEQFF. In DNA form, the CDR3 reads TGTGCCAGCAGCTTCGCGACGACAGGCCCGCATGAGCAGTTCTTC.